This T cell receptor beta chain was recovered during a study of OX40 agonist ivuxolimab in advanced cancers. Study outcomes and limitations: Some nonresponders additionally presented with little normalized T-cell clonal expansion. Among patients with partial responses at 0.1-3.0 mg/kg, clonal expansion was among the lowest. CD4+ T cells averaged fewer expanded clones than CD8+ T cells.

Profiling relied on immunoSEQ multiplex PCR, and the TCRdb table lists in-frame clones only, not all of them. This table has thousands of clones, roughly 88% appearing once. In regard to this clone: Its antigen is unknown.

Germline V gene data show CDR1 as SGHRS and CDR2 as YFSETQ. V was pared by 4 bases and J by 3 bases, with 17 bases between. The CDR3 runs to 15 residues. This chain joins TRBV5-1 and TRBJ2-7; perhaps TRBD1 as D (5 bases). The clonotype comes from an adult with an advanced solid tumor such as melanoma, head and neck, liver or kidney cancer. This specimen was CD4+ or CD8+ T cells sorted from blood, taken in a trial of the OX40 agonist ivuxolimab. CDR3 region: CASSLGEGAGYEQYF. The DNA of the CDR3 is TGCGCCAGCAGCCTTGGAGAAGGGGCAGGCTACGAGCAGTACTTC. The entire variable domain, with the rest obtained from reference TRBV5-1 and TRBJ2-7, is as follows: KAGVTQTPRYLIKTRGQQVTLSCSPISGHRSVSWYQQTPGQGLQFLFEYFSETQRNKGNFPGRFSGRQFSNSRSEMNVSTLELGDSALYLCASSLGEGAGYEQYFGPGTRLTVT.